One sample yielded the 26 T cell receptor beta chains listed below, sequenced in a study of a mutant IDH1 vaccine in newly diagnosed glioma. Their antigens are not known. Time point described: week 5, during vaccination. Doses comprised 300 ug of mutant IDH1 20-mer peptide each, plus topical imiquimod. The method was immunoSEQ multiplex PCR; TCRdb's version includes in-frame clones alone and lacks a portion of them. The data show about 25,000 clones, 77% seen once. The specimen comprised PBMCs, sampled from a glioma patient whose treatment included an IDH1 peptide vaccine. The receptors come from a man aged 40-49 years with glioma.

This clone has only one observation. The rearrangement uses TRBV4-1 and TRBJ1-2, with D possibly TRBD1 on 6 matching bases. Trimming left V 4 bases short and J 4 bases short, with 16 bases between. CDR3 length equals 15 residues. Germline loops: CDR1 MGHRA, CDR2 YSYEKL. CDR3 DNA sequence: TGCGCCAGCAGCCCGGACAGTCGGGTCTTCTATGGCTACACCTTC. Its translation: CASSPDSRVFYGYTF.

This clone showed up just a few times. This sequence joins TRBV19 and TRBJ1-5, with no clear D. The CDR3 extends over 15 amino acids. Per germline, CDR1 LNHDA and CDR2 SQIVND (reference sequence). The V gene lost 3 bases and the J gene lost 1 base, with 10 bases spanning the gap. The CDR3 DNA sequence: TGTGCCAGTAGTATTATGGGCGGAAGCAATCAGCCCCAGCATTTT. Its translation is CASSIMGGSNQPQHF.

The chain employs TRBV7-8 and TRBJ1-4, with 9 bases fitting TRBD1. This CDR3 has 15 amino acids. Germline V CDR1 and CDR2: SGHVS, FQNEAQ. The junction had 8 bases not matched to a gene; V was cut back by 5 bases and J by 7 bases. CDR3 bases: TGTGCCAGCAGCCCCCGGGACAGGGAGGTTGAAAAACTGTTTTTT. Translating gives CASSPRDREVEKLFF.

The genes are TRBV4-2 and TRBJ1-4; no clear D. CDR3 size: 15 residues. The V gene's germline CDR1 is LGHNA and CDR2 YNFKEQ. With 3 bases removed from V and 0 bases from J, the gap between germline ends came to 8 bases. Here the CDR3 DNA reads TGTGCCAGCAGCCAGACGGACGCAACTAATGAAAAACTGTTTTTT. Translating it yields CASSQTDATNEKLFF.

This clone was recorded a few times. The chain carries TRBV5-6 and TRBJ2-3; no definite D call. Germline CDR1 reads SGHDT; CDR2 reads YYEEEE. The ends were cut back, 5 bases at V and 1 base at J, with 11 bases in the middle. This CDR3 has 14 amino acids. CDR3 loop: CASSSIVGTDTQYF. CDR3 nucleotide sequence: TGTGCCAGCAGTTCGATTGTGGGCACAGATACGCAGTATTTT.

This chain connects TRBV19 to TRBJ2-2; 8 bases match TRBD2. This CDR3 spans 16 amino acids. With 7 bases clipped from V and 5 bases from J, the junction kept 12 bases outside the gene matches. CDR1 and CDR2 (germline): LNHDA, SQIVND (reference sequence). CDR3 sequence reads: CASKGAREGRTGELFF. The CDR3 DNA reads TGTGCCAGTAAGGGAGCTCGGGAGGGCCGAACCGGGGAGCTGTTTTTT. The variable domain in full, completed from reference TRBV19 and TRBJ2-2, reads DGGITQSPKYLFRKEGQNVTLSCEQNLNHDAMYWYRQDPGQGLRLIYYSQIVNDFQKGDIAEGYSVSREKKESFPLTVTSAQKNPTAFYLCASKGAREGRTGELFFGEGSRLTVL.

The rearrangement uses TRBV11-3 and TRBJ2-2; D is unresolved. The germline V and J ends were trimmed by 3 bases and 3 bases, with 5 bases remaining between them. CDR3 length: 13 residues. Germline assignment: CDR1 SGHNT and CDR2 YENEEA. This CDR3 is CASSFRYTGELFF. DNA of the CDR3: TGTGCCAGCAGCTTCAGGTACACCGGGGAGCTGTTTTTT.

The chain links TRBV5-1 to TRBJ1-6; 11 nucleotides line up with TRBD1. CDR3 length: 17 amino acids. Germline V gene data show CDR1 as SGHRS and CDR2 as YFSETQ. The trim removed 4 bases at V and 2 bases at J, leaving 5 bases unmatched. The CDR3 is CASSLGTGGPYNSPLHF. CDR3 in DNA: TGCGCCAGCAGCCTTGGGACAGGGGGGCCCTATAATTCACCCCTCCACTTT.

This chain uses TRBV5-1 with TRBJ1-3; the match to TRBD1 covers 9 bases. The V and J ends lost 2 bases and 4 bases, in that order; junction bases with no gene match: 22. There are 21 residues in the CDR3. Germline V gene lookup returns CDR1 SGHRS and CDR2 YFSETQ. The CDR3 DNA follows: TGCGCCAGCAGCTTCCAATCCCGGGGGCGTAGGCACAGGGGGCAAGGAAACACCATATATTTT. Translating gives CASSFQSRGRRHRGQGNTIYF.

This clone appeared a few times. The chain employs TRBV27 and TRBJ1-5; 7 bases fit TRBD1. The CDR3 sequence is 15 residues long. The V gene's germline CDR1 is MNHEY and CDR2 SMNVEV (reference sequence). V was clipped by 5 bases and J by 3 bases; unmatched bases: 7. The CDR3: CASSLGTEPNQPQHF. The CDR3 DNA follows: TGTGCCAGCAGTCTCGGGACAGAACCCAATCAGCCCCAGCATTTT.

This chain links TRBV4-1 with TRBJ2-3; 8 nucleotides align to TRBD2. Germline CDR1 reads MGHRA; CDR2 reads YSYEKL. This CDR3 has 18 residues. CDR3 loop: CATQPSPGGLDGTDTQYF. CDR3 nucleotide sequence: TGCGCGACCCAGCCAAGCCCTGGGGGACTAGACGGCACAGATACGCAGTATTTT.

The chain is built from TRBV9 and TRBJ2-2; 9 nucleotides match TRBD2. The CDR3 runs 16 residues. From germline, CDR1 is SGDLS and CDR2 YYNGEE. V shed 2 bases, J shed 7 bases, and the junction held 9 bases outside the gene matches. CDR3 DNA: TGTGCCAGCAGCGTGAGGCGGGAGGGCGGTGGCGGGGAGCTGTTTTTT. Its protein is CASSVRREGGGGELFF.

V usage is TRBV7-2 and J usage is TRBJ2-5, with no clear D. The V end was cut by 2 bases, the J end by 9 bases, with 7 bases between. Per the germline V gene, CDR1 is SGHTA and CDR2 is FQGNSA. This CDR3 is built from 11 residues. CDR3 in DNA: TGTGCCAGCAGCTTACTCGGGTCCCAGTACTTC. Amino acid sequence: CASSLLGSQYF. The full variable domain, with the rest looked up from reference TRBV7-2 and TRBJ2-5, is GAGVSQSPSNKVTEKGKDVELRCDPISGHTALYWYRQSLGQGLEFLIYFQGNSAPDKSGLPSDRFSAERTGGSVSTLTIQRTQQEDSAVYLCASSLLGSQYFGPGTRLLVL.

The J gene is TRBJ1-3, the V gene TRBV4-2; D ambiguous. Per the germline V gene, CDR1 is LGHNA and CDR2 is YNFKEQ. The CDR3 consists of 16 residues. Trimming stripped 0 bases from V and 2 bases from J, with 11 bases between. CDR3 amino acids: CASSQDPKSTGNTIYF. For the CDR3, the DNA is TGTGCCAGCAGCCAAGATCCAAAGTCTACTGGAAACACCATATATTTT.

The chain uses TRBV18 and TRBJ2-6; D is possibly TRBD1 (5 bases). V lost 0 bases, J lost 4 bases, and 7 bases lay in between. This CDR3 region has 15 residues. The germline V gene has CDR1 KGHSH and CDR2 LQKENI. In DNA, the CDR3 is TGTGCCAGCTCACCACCGGGGCAGGGGGCCAACGTCCTGACTTTC. Translation gives CASSPPGQGANVLTF.

In this sample, this clone turned up once. Different DNA sequences within this sample yield the same CDR3. V is TRBV7-9 and J is TRBJ1-2; TRBD1 matches 7 bases. Germline CDR1 SEHNR, CDR2 FQNEAQ (reference sequence). The CDR3 covers 14 residues. Trimming removed 2 bases from V and 3 bases from J; junction bases left unmatched: 3. CDR3 sequence (DNA): TGTGCCAGCAGCTTAACAGGGGCCCACTATGGCTACACCTTC. Protein product: CASSLTGAHYGYTF.

This clone was detected a few times. The rearrangement links TRBV14 to TRBJ2-7; 7 nucleotides line up with TRBD1. J lost 4 bases, V lost 2 bases, and 5 bases had no gene match. The CDR3 runs 14 residues. Germline V gives CDR1 SGHDN, CDR2 FVKESK. CDR3 nucleotide sequence: TGTGCCAGCAGCCAATGGAAGGGGGCTTACGAGCAGTACTTC. Its translation is CASSQWKGAYEQYF.

The chain carries TRBV7-8 and TRBJ1-1, with TRBD1 matching over 9 bases. This CDR3 region has 16 residues. Germline V gene lookup returns CDR1 SGHVS and CDR2 FQNEAQ. V was clipped by 5 bases and J by 4 bases; unmatched bases: 11. CDR3 sequence reads: CASSVSIQGASTEAFF. In nucleotides, the CDR3 is TGTGCCAGCAGCGTTAGTATACAGGGGGCGAGCACTGAAGCTTTCTTT.

The genes are TRBV10-3 and TRBJ1-1; the D is unclear. With 10 bases removed from V and 1 base from J, the gap between germline ends came to 10 bases. Germline lookup yields CDR1 ENHRY and CDR2 SYGVKD. The CDR3 runs 12 residues. The CDR3 bases are TGTGCCACCTCCGAGGGGAACACTGAAGCTTTCTTT. Its protein product is CATSEGNTEAFF.

The chain has TRBV2 and TRBJ1-1; D unresolved. Per germline, CDR1 SNHLY and CDR2 FYNNEI. Trimming cost V 5 bases and J 0 bases, with 4 bases left between them. This CDR3 has 12 residues. The CDR3 sequence is CASSSMNTEAFF. The CDR3 DNA follows: TGTGCCAGCAGTTCAATGAACACTGAAGCTTTCTTT.

The chain couples TRBV14 to TRBJ2-3; D is unclear. V was shortened by 3 bases and J by 6 bases, with 7 bases between the two germline ends. CDR3 length: 12 amino acids. Looked up from germline, CDR1 is SGHDN and CDR2 is FVKESK. The CDR3 region has the DNA TGTGCCAGCAGCCAGTGGGTTGATACGCAGTATTTT. Protein: CASSQWVDTQYF.

The chain links TRBV19 to TRBJ1-1, with TRBD1 as a possible D gene (5 bases). Germline CDR1 reads LNHDA; CDR2 reads SQIVND (reference sequence). Between the trimmed V and J ends, which lost 5 bases and 2 bases, there was a span of 12 bases. This CDR3 is 14 amino acids long. The CDR3 here is CASSPGRVNTEAFF. For the CDR3, the DNA is TGTGCCAGTAGTCCCGGCAGGGTTAACACTGAAGCTTTCTTT.

The chain employs TRBV11-2 and TRBJ2-5; D gene unclear. Trimming pared 2 bases from V and 6 bases from J, leaving 13 bases between. Germline V gives CDR1 SGHAT, CDR2 FQNNGV. The CDR3 is 14 amino acids. CDR3 sequence: CASSLSLPPQTQYF. The CDR3 DNA reads TGTGCCAGCAGCTTATCGCTCCCCCCTCAGACCCAGTACTTC. Supplemented by reference TRBV11-2 and TRBJ2-5, the full variable domain reads EAGVAQSPRYKIIEKRQSVAFWCNPISGHATLYWYQQILGQGPKLLIQFQNNGVVDDSQLPKDRFSAERLKGVDSTLKIQPAKLEDSAVYLCASSLSLPPQTQYFGPGTRLLVL.

J is TRBJ2-1 and V is TRBV7-9; 9 bases fit TRBD1. The V gene's germline CDR1 is SEHNR and CDR2 FQNEAQ (reference sequence). The trim removed 5 bases at V and 6 bases at J, leaving 5 bases unmatched. The CDR3 runs to 14 residues. The CDR3 loop reads CASSPGQGVNEQFF. In DNA form, the CDR3 reads TGTGCCAGCAGCCCGGGACAGGGTGTCAATGAGCAGTTCTTC.

CDR3 protein: CASSLDDRASSYNEQFF. The CDR3 nucleotides read TGCGCCAGCAGCCTGGACGACAGGGCAAGCTCCTACAATGAGCAGTTCTTC. The rearrangement joins TRBV5-1 to TRBJ2-1; 7 bases match TRBD1. Germline V gene lookup returns CDR1 SGHRS and CDR2 YFSETQ. The CDR3 extends over 17 amino acids. The V gene end was trimmed by 4 bases and the J gene end by 0 bases; junction bases not matched to a gene: 10. Combining the CDR3 with reference TRBV5-1 and TRBJ2-1 gives the whole variable domain KAGVTQTPRYLIKTRGQQVTLSCSPISGHRSVSWYQQTPGQGLQFLFEYFSETQRNKGNFPGRFSGRQFSNSRSEMNVSTLELGDSALYLCASSLDDRASSYNEQFFGPGTRLTVL.

This clone was counted between two and nine times. The CDR3 region is CASMSQQGASNQPQHF. Here the CDR3 DNA reads TGTGCCAGTATGTCACAACAGGGGGCAAGCAATCAGCCCCAGCATTTT. The J gene is TRBJ1-5, the V gene TRBV19; 9 nucleotides align to TRBD1. This CDR3 spans 16 amino acids. Germline V lookup: CDR1 LNHDA, CDR2 SQIVND (reference sequence). V shed 7 bases and J 1 base; nucleotides not matched to a gene: 8.